Listed below are T cell receptor beta chains from one sample, sequenced in a study of T cells after yellow fever vaccination. TCRdb reprocessed the 5' RACE reads with MiXCR, giving one entry per CDR3 protein. Among hundreds of thousands of distinct CDR3 sequences listed, roughly 14% were seen once. Sequenced material: PBMCs, taken on the day of the yellow fever booster vaccination. Receptor source: a young man who received the YFV17D yellow fever vaccine. Each CDR3 is given with its conserved first and last residue. A D gene is named only where the DNA matches it firmly. Clone size is given for some rows only: seen once, a few or many times, or a class if the clone is expanded.

TRBV4-3,many,TRBJ2-1,TRBD1,CASSQDPGQGIAFF,TGCGCCAGCAGCCAGGATCCGGGACAGGGTATTGCGTTCTTC
TRBV24-1,few,TRBJ2-2,TRBD2,CATRGLAGAGELFF,TGTGCCACCAGGGGACTAGCGGGAGCCGGGGAGCTGTTTTTT
TRBV7-8,few,TRBJ1-4,-,CASSLDGPNEKLFF,TGTGCCAGCAGCTTAGACGGCCCTAATGAAAAACTGTTTTTT
TRBV14,few,TRBJ1-1,-,CASSLNGAYTEAFF,TGTGCCAGCAGCCTTAATGGGGCCTACACTGAAGCTTTCTTT
TRBV20-1,-,TRBJ2-3,-,CSAGDAGRRQYF,TGCAGTGCCGGGGACGCAGGGCGTAGACAGTATTTT
TRBV10-3,few,TRBJ2-7,-,CAISVGETYRYF,TGTGCCATCAGTGTCGGGGAGACTTATCGGTACTTC
TRBV7-9,few,TRBJ2-3,TRBD2,CASSPEGTSGPQF,TGTGCCAGCAGCCCAGAGGGGACTAGCGGTCCACAGTTC
TRBV24-1,few,TRBJ2-3,-,CATSDLTGTSTDTQYF,TGTGCCACCAGTGATTTGACCGGGACAAGCACAGATACGCAGTATTTT
TRBV6-1,-,TRBJ1-1,-,CASTRARGFGTEAFF,TGTGCCAGCACCAGGGCTAGGGGGTTCGGGACTGAAGCTTTCTTT
TRBV25-1,many,TRBJ2-7,TRBD2,CASSSTSGLYEQYF,TGTGCCAGCAGTTCGACTAGCGGGCTCTACGAGCAGTACTTC
TRBV2,few,TRBJ2-7,-,CASSEAGHPYEQYF,TGTGCCAGCAGTGAAGCGGGACACCCCTACGAGCAGTACTTC
TRBV6-4,-,TRBJ2-3,-,CASSDGRGPDTQYF,TGTGCCAGCAGTGATGGCAGGGGTCCAGATACGCAGTATTTT
TRBV6-5,few,TRBJ1-6,-,CASSYSTIAARASGSPLHF,TGTGCCAGCAGTTACTCGACCATCGCAGCTCGGGCATCGGGTTCACCCCTCCACTTT
TRBV4-2,-,TRBJ2-7,-,CASSQGRREQYF,TGTGCCAGCAGCCAAGGGAGGAGGGAGCAGTACTTC
TRBV7-2,-,TRBJ1-6,-,CASSLTQIAYNSPLHF,TGTGCCAGCAGCTTAACCCAAATCGCCTATAATTCACCCCTCCACTTT
TRBV7-9,-,TRBJ2-7,-,CASSPATPEQYF,TGTGCCAGCAGCCCTGCGACTCCTGAGCAGTACTTC
TRBV20-1,few,TRBJ2-6,-,CSARLSESANVLTF,TGCAGTGCTAGATTATCGGAGTCGGCCAACGTCCTGACTTTC
TRBV2,few,TRBJ2-1,-,CASMYSSYNEQFF,TGTGCCAGCATGTATAGCTCCTACAATGAGCAGTTCTTC
TRBV29-1,few,TRBJ1-4,-,CSVEWGAANEKLFF,TGCAGCGTTGAATGGGGTGCGGCAAATGAAAAACTGTTTTTT
TRBV6-5,-,TRBJ1-2,TRBD1,CASSYSGTGGENGYTF,TGTGCCAGCAGTTATTCCGGGACAGGGGGCGAGAATGGCTACACCTTC
TRBV9,few,TRBJ2-7,TRBD1,CASSHRGLQSYEQYF,TGTGCCAGCAGCCACAGGGGGCTACAGTCCTACGAGCAGTACTTC
TRBV3-1,-,TRBJ2-2,-,CASSQGRSNTGELFF,TGTGCCAGCAGCCAAGGAAGGTCGAACACCGGGGAGCTGTTTTTT
TRBV24-1,-,TRBJ2-1,TRBD2,CATSDPGLAGGHEQFF,TGTGCCACCAGTGATCCGGGACTAGCGGGAGGACATGAGCAGTTCTTC
TRBV15,few,TRBJ2-3,TRBD2,CATSRGARPSGRRTDTQYF,TGTGCCACCAGCAGAGGCGCTAGGCCTAGCGGGAGGAGAACAGATACGCAGTATTTT
TRBV20-1,few,TRBJ2-7,-,CSARQAYEQYF,TGCAGTGCAAGACAGGCCTACGAGCAGTACTTC
TRBV29-1,few,TRBJ2-5,TRBD1,CSVEGGTGQETQYF,TGCAGCGTGGAAGGGGGCACAGGGCAAGAGACCCAGTACTTC
TRBV15,-,TRBJ2-3,-,CATSRDWREGAHF,TGTGCCACCAGCAGAGATTGGAGGGAGGGGGCGCATTTT
TRBV3-1,few,TRBJ2-1,-,CASSRTGPYPPNEQFF,TGTGCCAGCAGCCGAACGGGACCATACCCACCCAATGAGCAGTTCTTC
TRBV5-1,-,TRBJ2-2,-,CASSINGAGELFF,TGCGCCAGCAGCATTAACGGGGCCGGGGAGCTGTTTTTT
TRBV7-6,-,TRBJ2-6,-,CASSSGDPRVVGANVLTF,TGTGCCAGCAGCTCCGGGGACCCAAGAGTCGTTGGGGCCAACGTCCTGACTTTC
TRBV12-3/TRBV12-4,many,TRBJ2-7,TRBD1,CASRRTGGEQYF,TGTGCCAGCAGGCGAACAGGGGGCGAGCAGTACTTC
TRBV5-4,-,TRBJ2-7,TRBD2,CASSVGTSEYYEQYF,TGTGCCAGCAGCGTTGGGACTAGCGAGTACTACGAGCAGTACTTC
TRBV7-9,-,TRBJ1-2,-,CATSGILSYGYTF,TGTGCCACCTCGGGAATTCTTTCCTATGGCTACACCTTC
TRBV5-1,few,TRBJ2-1,TRBD2,CASSLAAGVGSYNEQFF,TGCGCCAGCAGCTTGGCAGCGGGAGTAGGTTCCTACAATGAGCAGTTCTTC
TRBV4-2,-,TRBJ2-5,-,CASSQGGTGSWGETQYF,TGTGCCAGCAGCCAAGGGGGAACAGGGTCCTGGGGGGAGACCCAGTACTTC
TRBV29-1,-,TRBJ2-2,-,CSVQGNTGELFF,TGCAGCGTCCAGGGAAACACCGGGGAGCTGTTTTTT
TRBV5-1,few,TRBJ1-4,TRBD1,CASSLAEVGGGEKLFF,TGCGCCAGCAGCTTGGCCGAGGTAGGGGGCGGTGAAAAACTGTTTTTT